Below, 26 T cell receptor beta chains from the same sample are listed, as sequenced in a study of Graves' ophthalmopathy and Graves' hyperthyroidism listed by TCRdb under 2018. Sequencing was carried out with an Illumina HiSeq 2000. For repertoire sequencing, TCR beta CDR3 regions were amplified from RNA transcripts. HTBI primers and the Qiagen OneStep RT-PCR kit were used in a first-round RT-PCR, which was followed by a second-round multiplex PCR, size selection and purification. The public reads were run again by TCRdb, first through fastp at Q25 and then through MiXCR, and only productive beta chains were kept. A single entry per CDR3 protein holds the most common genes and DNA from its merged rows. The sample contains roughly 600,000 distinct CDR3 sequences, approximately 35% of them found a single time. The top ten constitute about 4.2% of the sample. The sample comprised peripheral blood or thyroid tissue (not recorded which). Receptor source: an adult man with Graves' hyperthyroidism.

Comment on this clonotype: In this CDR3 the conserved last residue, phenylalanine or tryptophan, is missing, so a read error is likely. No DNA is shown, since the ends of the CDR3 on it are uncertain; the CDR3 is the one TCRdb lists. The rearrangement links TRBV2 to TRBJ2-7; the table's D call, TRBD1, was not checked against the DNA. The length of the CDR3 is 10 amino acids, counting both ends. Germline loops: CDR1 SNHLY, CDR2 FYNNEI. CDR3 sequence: CASSPTGANT.

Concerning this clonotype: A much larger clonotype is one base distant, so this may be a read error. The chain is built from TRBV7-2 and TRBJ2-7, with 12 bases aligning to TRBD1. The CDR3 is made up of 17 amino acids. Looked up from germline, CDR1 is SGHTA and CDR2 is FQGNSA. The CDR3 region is CASSQAGTGGLSYEQYF. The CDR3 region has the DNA TGCGCCAGCAGCCAAGCCGGGACAGGGGGCCTGAGCTACGAGCAGTACTTC.

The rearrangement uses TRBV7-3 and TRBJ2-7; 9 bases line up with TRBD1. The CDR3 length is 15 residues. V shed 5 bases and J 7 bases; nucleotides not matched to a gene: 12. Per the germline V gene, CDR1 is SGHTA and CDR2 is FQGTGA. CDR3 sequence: CASSKGQGSYNEQYF. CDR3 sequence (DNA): TGTGCCAGCAGCAAGGGACAGGGATCCTACAATGAGCAGTACTTC.

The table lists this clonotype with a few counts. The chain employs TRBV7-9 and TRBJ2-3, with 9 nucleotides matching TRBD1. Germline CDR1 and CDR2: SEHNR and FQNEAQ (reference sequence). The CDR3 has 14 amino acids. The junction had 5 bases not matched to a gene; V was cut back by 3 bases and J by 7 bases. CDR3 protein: CASSLGQGWYTQYF. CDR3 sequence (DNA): TGTGCCAGCAGCTTGGGACAGGGATGGTATACGCAGTATTTT.

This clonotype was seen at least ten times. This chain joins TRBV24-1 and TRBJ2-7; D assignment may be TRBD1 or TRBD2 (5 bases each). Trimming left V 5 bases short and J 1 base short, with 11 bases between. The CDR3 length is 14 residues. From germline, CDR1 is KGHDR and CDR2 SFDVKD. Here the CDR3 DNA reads TGTGCCACCAGTGGGGACGGTTCGTCCTACGAGCAGTACTTC. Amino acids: CATSGDGSSYEQYF.

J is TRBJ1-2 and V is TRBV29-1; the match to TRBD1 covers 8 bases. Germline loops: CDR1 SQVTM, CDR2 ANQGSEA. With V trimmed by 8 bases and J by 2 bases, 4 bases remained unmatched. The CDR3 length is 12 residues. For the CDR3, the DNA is TGCAGCTCAGACAGGGGAAACTATGGCTACACCTTC. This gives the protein CSSDRGNYGYTF.

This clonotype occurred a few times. This CDR3 is CASRLTGQNEKLFF. Here the CDR3 DNA reads TGTGCCAGCAGGTTGACAGGGCAAAATGAAAAACTGTTTTTT. V usage is TRBV2 and J usage is TRBJ1-4; 7 bases match TRBD1. V was clipped by 6 bases and J by 5 bases; unmatched bases: 6. The CDR3 has 14 amino acids. Germline V gives CDR1 SNHLY, CDR2 FYNNEI.

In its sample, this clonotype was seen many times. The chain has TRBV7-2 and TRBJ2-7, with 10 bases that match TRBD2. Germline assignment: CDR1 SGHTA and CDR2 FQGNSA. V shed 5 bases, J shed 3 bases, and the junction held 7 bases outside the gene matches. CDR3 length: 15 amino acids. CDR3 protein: CASSAEASGSYEQYF. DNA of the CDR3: TGTGCCAGCAGCGCCGAGGCTAGCGGGAGCTACGAGCAGTACTTC.

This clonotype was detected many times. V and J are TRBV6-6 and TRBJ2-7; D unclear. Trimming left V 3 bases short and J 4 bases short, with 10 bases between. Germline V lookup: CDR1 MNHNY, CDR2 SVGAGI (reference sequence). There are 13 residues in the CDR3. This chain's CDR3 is CASSYPQSYEQYF. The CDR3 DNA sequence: TGTGCCAGCAGTTATCCGCAGAGTTACGAGCAGTACTTC.

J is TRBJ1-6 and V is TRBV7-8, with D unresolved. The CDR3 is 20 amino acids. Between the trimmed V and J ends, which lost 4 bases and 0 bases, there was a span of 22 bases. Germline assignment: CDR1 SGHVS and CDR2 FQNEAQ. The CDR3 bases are TGTGCCAGCAGCTCCCAGCCCGCCCTTGTTGGGGACTCCTATAATTCACCCCTCCACTTT. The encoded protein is CASSSQPALVGDSYNSPLHF.

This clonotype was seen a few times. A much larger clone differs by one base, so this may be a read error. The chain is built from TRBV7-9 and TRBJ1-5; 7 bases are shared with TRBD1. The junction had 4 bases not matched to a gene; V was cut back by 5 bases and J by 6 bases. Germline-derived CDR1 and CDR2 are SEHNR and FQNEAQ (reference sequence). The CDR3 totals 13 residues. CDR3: CASSTGAGQPQHF. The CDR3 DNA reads TGTGCCAGCAGCACAGGGGCGGGTCAGCCCCAGCATTTT.

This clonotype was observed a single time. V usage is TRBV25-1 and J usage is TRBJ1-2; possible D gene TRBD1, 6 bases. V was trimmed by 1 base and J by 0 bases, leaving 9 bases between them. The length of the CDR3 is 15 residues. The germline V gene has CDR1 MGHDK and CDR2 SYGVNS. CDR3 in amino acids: CASSELDSTNYGYTF. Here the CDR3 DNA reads TGTGCCAGCAGTGAATTGGACAGCACTAACTATGGCTACACCTTC.

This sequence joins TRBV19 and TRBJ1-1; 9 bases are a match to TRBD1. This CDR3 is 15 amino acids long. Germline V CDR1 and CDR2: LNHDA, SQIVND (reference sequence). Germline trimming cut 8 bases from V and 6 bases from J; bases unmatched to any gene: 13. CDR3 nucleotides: TGTGCCAGTGGTGAAACAGGGGGCAAGGACTCTGAAGCTTTCTTT. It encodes CASGETGGKDSEAFF. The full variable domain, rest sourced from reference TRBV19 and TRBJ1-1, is DGGITQSPKYLFRKEGQNVTLSCEQNLNHDAMYWYRQDPGQGLRLIYYSQIVNDFQKGDIAEGYSVSREKKESFPLTVTSAQKNPTAFYLCASGETGGKDSEAFFGQGTRLTVV.

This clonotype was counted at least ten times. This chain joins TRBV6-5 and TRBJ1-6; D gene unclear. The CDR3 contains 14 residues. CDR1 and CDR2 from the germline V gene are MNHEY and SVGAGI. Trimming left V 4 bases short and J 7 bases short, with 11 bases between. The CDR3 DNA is TGTGCCAGCAGTTGGACGGAAACCAATTCACCCCTCCACTTT. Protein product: CASSWTETNSPLHF.

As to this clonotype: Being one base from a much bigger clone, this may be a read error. This chain's CDR3 is CSVEDGGRGRAWEHYF. The CDR3 DNA is TGCAGCGTTGAAGATGGCGGCAGGGGGCGAGCTTGGGAGCACTACTTC. The J gene is TRBJ2-7, the V gene TRBV29-1; 8 nucleotides align to TRBD1. Germline lookup yields CDR1 SQVTM and CDR2 ANQGSEA. The CDR3 length is 16 residues.

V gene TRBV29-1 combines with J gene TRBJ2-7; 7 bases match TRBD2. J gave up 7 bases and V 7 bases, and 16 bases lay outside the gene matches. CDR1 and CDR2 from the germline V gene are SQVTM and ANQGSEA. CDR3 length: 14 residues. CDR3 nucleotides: TGCAGCGGTGGCAGACTAGCAGTCTACAATGAGCAGTACTTC. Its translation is CSGGRLAVYNEQYF.

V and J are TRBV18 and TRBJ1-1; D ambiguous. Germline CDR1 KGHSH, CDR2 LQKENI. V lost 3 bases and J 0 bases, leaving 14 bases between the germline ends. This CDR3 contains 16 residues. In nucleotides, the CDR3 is TGTGCCAGCTCACCTGTGGCCGATTCGGTGAACACTGAAGCTTTCTTT. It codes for CASSPVADSVNTEAFF.

CDR3 loop: CSVGSGRTEFTDTQYF. CDR3 nucleotide sequence: TGCAGCGTTGGTAGCGGGAGGACGGAATTCACAGATACGCAGTATTTT. The chain recombines TRBV29-1 with TRBJ2-3, with TRBD2 matching 10 bases. V shed 4 bases, J shed 2 bases, and the junction held 9 bases outside the gene matches. Germline V gives CDR1 SQVTM, CDR2 ANQGSEA. The CDR3 has 16 residues.

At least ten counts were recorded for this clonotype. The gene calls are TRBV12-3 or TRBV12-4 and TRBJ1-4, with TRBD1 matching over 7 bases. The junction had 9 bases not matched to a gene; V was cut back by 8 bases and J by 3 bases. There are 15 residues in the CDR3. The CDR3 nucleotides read TGTGCCAGCTCCCTTCGACAGGGCCCTAATGAAAAACTGTTTTTT. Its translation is CASSLRQGPNEKLFF.

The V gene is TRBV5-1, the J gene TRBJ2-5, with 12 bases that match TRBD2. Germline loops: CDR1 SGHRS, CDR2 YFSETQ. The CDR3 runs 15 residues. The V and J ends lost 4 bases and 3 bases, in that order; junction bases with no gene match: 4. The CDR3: CASSTRLAGEETQYF. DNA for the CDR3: TGCGCCAGCAGCACACGACTAGCGGGAGAAGAGACCCAGTACTTC. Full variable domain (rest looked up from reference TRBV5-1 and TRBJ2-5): KAGVTQTPRYLIKTRGQQVTLSCSPISGHRSVSWYQQTPGQGLQFLFEYFSETQRNKGNFPGRFSGRQFSNSRSEMNVSTLELGDSALYLCASSTRLAGEETQYFGPGTRLLVL.

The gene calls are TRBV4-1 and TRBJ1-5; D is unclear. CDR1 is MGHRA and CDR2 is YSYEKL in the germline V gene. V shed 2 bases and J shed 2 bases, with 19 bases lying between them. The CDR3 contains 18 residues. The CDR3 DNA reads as TGCGCCAGCAGCCAACTTGATATGGGTACCGGTGGCAATCAGCCCCAGCATTTT. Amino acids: CASSQLDMGTGGNQPQHF.

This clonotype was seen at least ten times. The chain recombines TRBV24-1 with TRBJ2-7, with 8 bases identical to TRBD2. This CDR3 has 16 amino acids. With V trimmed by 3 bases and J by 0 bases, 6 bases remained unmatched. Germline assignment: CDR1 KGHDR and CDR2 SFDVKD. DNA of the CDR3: TGTGCCACCAGTGATCCAGCGGGAGAGAGCTCCTACGAGCAGTACTTC. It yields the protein CATSDPAGESSYEQYF.

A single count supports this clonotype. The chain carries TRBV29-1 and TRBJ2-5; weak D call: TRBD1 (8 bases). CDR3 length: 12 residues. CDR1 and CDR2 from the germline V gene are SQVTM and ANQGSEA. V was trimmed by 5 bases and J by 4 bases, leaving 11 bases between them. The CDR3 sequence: CSVTGGVETQYF. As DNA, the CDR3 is TGCAGCGTTACAGGGGGGGTAGAGACCCAGTACTTC.

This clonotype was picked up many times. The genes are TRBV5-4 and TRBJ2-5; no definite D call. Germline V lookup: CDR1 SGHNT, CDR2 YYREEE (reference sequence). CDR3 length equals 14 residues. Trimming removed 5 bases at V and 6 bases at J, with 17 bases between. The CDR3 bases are TGTGCCAGCAGTCCCGTGGACGACGGAAAGACCCAGTACTTC. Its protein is CASSPVDDGKTQYF.

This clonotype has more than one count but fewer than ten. The CDR3 protein is CASSPETPLHF. The CDR3 DNA reads as TGTGCCAGCAGTCCAGAAACACCCCTCCACTTT. The chain joins TRBV27 to TRBJ1-6; D gene uncertain. Trimming removed 5 bases from V and 11 bases from J, with 7 bases in between. The CDR3 is 11 amino acids. CDR1 is MNHEY, CDR2 SMNVEV, per germline (reference sequence).

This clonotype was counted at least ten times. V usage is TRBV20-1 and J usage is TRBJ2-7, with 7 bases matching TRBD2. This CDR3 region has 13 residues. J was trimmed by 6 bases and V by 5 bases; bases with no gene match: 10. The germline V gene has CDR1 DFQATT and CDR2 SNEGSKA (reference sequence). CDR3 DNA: TGCAGTGCTCGTACCCCACTAGCGCGCGAGCAGTACTTC. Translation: CSARTPLAREQYF.